The 11 T cell receptor beta chains reported below all come from one sample, sequenced in a study of response to subunit inactivated influenza vaccine. TCRdb itself ran the RT-PCR reads through MiXCR, one entry per CDR3 protein. Of hundreds of thousands of distinct CDR3 sequences listed, approximately 15% were seen once; the top ten hold 11%. The material was PBMCs from blood, obtained less than 13 days after vaccination. The receptors here all came from a man in his fifties or sixties who received an inactivated influenza vaccine.

This clonotype was counted only a few times. The chain recombines TRBV5-1 with TRBJ2-4; D tentatively reads TRBD1 or TRBD2 (6 bases each). From germline, CDR1 is SGHRS and CDR2 YFSETQ. This CDR3 contains 15 residues. V lost 0 bases and J lost 9, with 16 bases in between. Written as DNA, the CDR3 is TGCGCCAGCAGCTTGGGAGACTCCAGGGGAGGCATTCAGTACTTC. Residues: CASSLGDSRGGIQYF.

The V call is TRBV6-2 or TRBV6-3, the J call TRBJ2-5; TRBD1 or TRBD2 may be the D gene (5 bases each). The CDR3 loop spans 14 amino acids. Germline CDR1 reads MNHEY; CDR2 reads SVGEGT. V was cut by 6 bases and J by 5 bases, with 16 bases left in between. The DNA of the CDR3 is TGTGCCAGCAGGAATCCGGGACGGGCGGAGACCCAGTACTTC. It encodes CASRNPGRAETQYF.

This clonotype was seen a handful of times. The chain combines TRBV20-1 with TRBJ2-5; D might be TRBD2 (5 bases). V gave up 6 bases and J gave up 1 base, with 18 bases separating them. Germline assignment: CDR1 DFQATT and CDR2 SNEGSKA (reference sequence). The CDR3 covers 15 residues. The CDR3 sequence is CSATNSEGSQETQYF. Here the CDR3 DNA reads TGCAGTGCGACAAATAGTGAGGGTAGCCAAGAGACCCAGTACTTC.

There are a few counts of this clonotype. CDR3 sequence: CASSNSGATYNEQFF. CDR3 nucleotide sequence: TGTGCCAGCAGCAACAGCGGGGCTACCTACAATGAGCAGTTCTTC. The chain links TRBV7-2 to TRBJ2-1; 7 bases are a match to TRBD2. The V and J ends lost 5 bases and 2 bases, in that order; junction bases with no gene match: 6. The germline V gene encodes CDR1 SGHTA and CDR2 FQGNSA. CDR3 length equals 15 residues.

This clonotype was recorded a few times. The chain couples TRBV29-1 to TRBJ2-5; 9 bases fit TRBD1. The CDR3 sequence is 14 residues long. The germline V gene encodes CDR1 SQVTM and CDR2 ANQGSEA. Trimming at V came to 6 bases and at J to 0 bases, leaving 5 bases not matched to a gene. The CDR3 reads CSVLGDRDQETQYF. CDR3 coding DNA: TGCAGCGTATTAGGGGACAGGGACCAAGAGACCCAGTACTTC.

The rearrangement links TRBV11-2 to TRBJ2-1; 7 bases line up with TRBD2. Per the germline V gene, CDR1 is SGHAT and CDR2 is FQNNGV. The CDR3 contains 15 residues. V trimming: 4 bases; J trimming: 4 bases; junction bases outside the gene matches: 7. CDR3 in amino acids: CASSYPRGRYNEQFF. The CDR3 DNA is TGTGCCAGCAGCTATCCGCGCGGGAGATACAATGAGCAGTTCTTC.

This clonotype was recorded at least ten times. The rearrangement joins TRBV12-3 or TRBV12-4 to TRBJ2-5; unclear D gene. The CDR3 sequence is 13 residues long. V was pared by 3 bases and J by 5 bases, with 10 bases between. In nucleotides, the CDR3 is TGTGCCAGCAGTTTTGGCTATGGGGAGACCCAGTACTTC. Translation gives CASSFGYGETQYF.

V usage is TRBV7-9 and J usage is TRBJ1-6, with D tentatively TRBD1 (5 bases). This CDR3 contains 14 residues. Germline lookup yields CDR1 SEHNR and CDR2 FQNEAQ (reference sequence). Trimming stripped 6 bases from V and 11 bases from J, with 17 bases between. CDR3 amino acids: CASRIQGASAPLHF. CDR3 bases: TGTGCCAGCAGGATCCAGGGCGCATCGGCACCCCTCCACTTT.

This clonotype occurred a few times. The chain links TRBV12-3 or TRBV12-4 to TRBJ2-3; 11 positions match TRBD2. Trimming took 6 bases from V and 3 from J; bases not matched to a gene: 11. This CDR3 has 17 residues. CDR3 sequence reads: CASSPPGLAAQTDTQYF. The DNA of the CDR3 is TGTGCCAGCAGCCCACCGGGACTAGCGGCTCAAACAGATACGCAGTATTTT.

The chain couples TRBV20-1 to TRBJ2-1, with unresolved D. The V end lost 0 bases, the J end lost 3 bases, and 21 bases lay between the germline ends. The germline V gene has CDR1 DFQATT and CDR2 SNEGSKA (reference sequence). The CDR3 contains 18 residues. DNA for the CDR3: TGCAGTGCTAGAGATTATTTCGGCGCGGAAACGCACTACAATGAGCAGTTCTTC. Residues: CSARDYFGAETHYNEQFF.

A few counts support this clonotype. This rearrangement joins TRBV18 to TRBJ2-1, with D hard to call. CDR1 is KGHSH and CDR2 is LQKENI in the germline V gene. Trimming pared 6 bases from V and 6 bases from J, leaving 9 bases between. CDR3 length equals 12 residues. The CDR3 DNA reads as TGTGCCAGCTCGCGGACCTTCAATGAGCAGTTCTTC. This encodes CASSRTFNEQFF.